Described below is a single T cell receptor (beta chain) sequence and its context. This specimen comes from a study of technical replicates of blood from a few donors. Repertoires were generated with immunoSEQ multiplex PCR, while TCRdb's copy carries only in-frame clones and drops some. The table includes approximately 95,000 clones, roughly 95% detected once. This TCR derives from a human donor in good health. Sequences were obtained from T cells isolated from PBMCs.

CDR3 protein: CASSEWWGGSGEQYF. The CDR3 bases are TGTGCCAGCAGTGAATGGTGGGGGGGTTCGGGGGAGCAGTACTTC. V and J are TRBV6-1 and TRBJ2-7, with TRBD2 matching 7 bases. Germline trimming cut 2 bases from V and 7 bases from J; bases unmatched to any gene: 11. This CDR3 is built from 15 residues. Germline V lookup: CDR1 MNHNS, CDR2 SASEGT.